Here is one TCR beta chain with its context. V was shortened by 1 base and J by 6 bases, with 9 bases between the two germline ends. This CDR3 is 13 amino acids long. The V gene's germline CDR1 is SGHVS and CDR2 FQNEAQ. This entry belongs to a study of cytomegalovirus exposure and HLA in healthy donors. This PCR relied on a set of 60 Vbeta primers and 13 Jbeta primers. Here immunoSEQ multiplex PCR was the method, and the copy in TCRdb shows in-frame clones only, minus some. The profile covers more than 110,000 clones, with 60% to 85% appearing a single time and more than 0.85% taken by the ten largest.

The receptor was isolated from a man aged 18 to 29 in good health and CMV-seronegative. Material for sequencing was PBMCs. This chain connects TRBV7-8 to TRBJ1-1, with no clear D. CDR3 coding DNA: TGTGCCAGCAGCTTAGTTGGGGAGGCTGAAGCTTTCTTT. Translating gives CASSLVGEAEAFF.